This T cell receptor beta chain was documented in a study of Ad26.COV2.S vaccination and SARS-CoV-2 variants. Study overall: This donor came from the COV1001 trial of Ad26.COV2.S.

Study-wide results and limits: Estimates derived from TCR breadth and depth analyses may have underestimated total T cell responses. Placebo recipients trailed vaccine recipients in spike-specific TCR breadth.

About this clone itself: Its antigen is not known.

This CDR3 has 16 residues. Germline CDR1 MNHEY, CDR2 SVGEGT. V was trimmed by 0 bases and J by 0 bases, leaving 12 bases between them. The method was immunoSEQ multiplex PCR; TCRdb's version includes in-frame clones alone and lacks a portion of them. The top ten clones hold roughly 3.6% of a sample with hundreds of thousands of clones, about nine tenths of them seen once. This sample's treatment: around 19 received Ad26.COV2.S at low or high dose, single or two shots; 5 received placebo; per-sample allocation not given. Vaccine and placebo recipients were sampled on day 63 after the first injection. In Boston, the donor was an adult between 18-55 years of age.

The receptor was isolated from a person aged 18 to 65 who received the Ad26.COV2.S COVID-19 vaccine or a placebo. The sample in question was peripheral blood, obtained in a trial of Ad26.COV2.S vaccine versus placebo. The chain recombines TRBV6-2 or TRBV6-3 with TRBJ2-7; the D call may be TRBD1 or TRBD2 (5 bases each). The CDR3 region is CASSYSRAGSSYEQYF. CDR3 coding DNA: TGTGCCAGCAGTTACTCGAGGGCAGGGAGCTCCTACGAGCAGTACTTC.